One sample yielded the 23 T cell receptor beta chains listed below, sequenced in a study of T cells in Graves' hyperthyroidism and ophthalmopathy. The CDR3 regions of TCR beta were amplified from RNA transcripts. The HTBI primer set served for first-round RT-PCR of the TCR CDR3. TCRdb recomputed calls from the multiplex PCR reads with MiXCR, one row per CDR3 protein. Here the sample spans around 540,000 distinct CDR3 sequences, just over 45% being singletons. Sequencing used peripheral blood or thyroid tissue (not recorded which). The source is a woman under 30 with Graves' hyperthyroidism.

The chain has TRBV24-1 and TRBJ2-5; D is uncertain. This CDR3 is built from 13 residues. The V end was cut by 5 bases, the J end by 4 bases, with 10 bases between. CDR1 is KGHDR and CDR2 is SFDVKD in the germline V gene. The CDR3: CATSGVSGETQYF. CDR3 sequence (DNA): TGTGCCACCAGTGGGGTTTCGGGAGAGACCCAGTACTTC.

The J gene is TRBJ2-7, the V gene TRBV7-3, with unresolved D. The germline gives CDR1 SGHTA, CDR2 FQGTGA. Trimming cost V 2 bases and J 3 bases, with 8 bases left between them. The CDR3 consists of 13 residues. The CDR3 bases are TGTGCCAGCAGCTTAGTAGGGTACTACGAGCAGTACTTC. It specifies CASSLVGYYEQYF. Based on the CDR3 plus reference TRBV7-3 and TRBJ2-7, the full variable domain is GAGVSQTPSNKVTEKGKYVELRCDPISGHTALYWYRQSLGQGPEFLIYFQGTGAADDSGLPNDRFFAVRPEGSVSTLKIQRTERGDSAVYLCASSLVGYYEQYFGPGTRLTVT.

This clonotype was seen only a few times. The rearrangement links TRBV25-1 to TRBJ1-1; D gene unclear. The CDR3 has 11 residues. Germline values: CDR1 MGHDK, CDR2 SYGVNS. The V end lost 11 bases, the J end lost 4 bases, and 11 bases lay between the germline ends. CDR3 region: CAWSEGTEAFF. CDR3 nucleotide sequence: TGTGCCTGGAGTGAGGGCACTGAAGCTTTCTTT.

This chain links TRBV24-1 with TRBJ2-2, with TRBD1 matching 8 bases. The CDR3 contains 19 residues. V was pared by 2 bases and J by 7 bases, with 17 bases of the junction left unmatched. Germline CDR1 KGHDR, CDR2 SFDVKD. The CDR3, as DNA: TGTGCCACCAGTGATTCGATCCCCAATTCGGGACAGGTATTCGGGGAGCTGTTTTTT. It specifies CATSDSIPNSGQVFGELFF.

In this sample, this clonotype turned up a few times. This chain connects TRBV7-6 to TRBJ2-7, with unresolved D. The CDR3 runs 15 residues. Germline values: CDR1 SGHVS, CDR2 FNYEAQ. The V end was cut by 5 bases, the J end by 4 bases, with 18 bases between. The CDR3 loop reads CASSVEASLGYEQYF. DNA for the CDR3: TGTGCCAGCAGCGTAGAGGCTAGTTTGGGGTACGAGCAGTACTTC.

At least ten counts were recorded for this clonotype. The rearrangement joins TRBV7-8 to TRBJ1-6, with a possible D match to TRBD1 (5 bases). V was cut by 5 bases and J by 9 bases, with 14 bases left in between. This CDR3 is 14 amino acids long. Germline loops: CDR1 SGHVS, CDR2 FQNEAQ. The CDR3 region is CASSAGTRGSPLHF. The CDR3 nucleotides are TGTGCCAGCAGCGCCGGGACGAGGGGTTCACCCCTCCACTTT.

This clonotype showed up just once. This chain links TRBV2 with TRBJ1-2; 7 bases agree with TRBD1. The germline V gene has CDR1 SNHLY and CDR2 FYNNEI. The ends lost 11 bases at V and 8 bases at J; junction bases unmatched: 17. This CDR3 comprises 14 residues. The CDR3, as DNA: TGTGCCGGCCAGGGACAGTCTAAATTGGCCGGCTACACCTTC. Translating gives CAGQGQSKLAGYTF. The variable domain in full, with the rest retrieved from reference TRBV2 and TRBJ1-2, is EPEVTQTPSHQVTQMGQEVILRCVPISNHLYFYWYRQILGQKVEFLVSFYNNEISEKSEIFDDQFSVERPDGSNFTLKIRSTKLEDSAMYFCAGQGQSKLAGYTFGSGTRLTVV.

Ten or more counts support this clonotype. As DNA, the CDR3 is TGTGCCAGCAGCTTTGATAGTCGCAATCAGCCCCAGCATTTT. It codes for CASSFDSRNQPQHF. The chain uses TRBV7-9 and TRBJ1-5, with D uncertain. The CDR3 length is 14 residues. Germline V gives CDR1 SEHNR, CDR2 FQNEAQ (reference sequence). The ends were cut back, 3 bases at V and 2 bases at J, with 8 bases in the middle.

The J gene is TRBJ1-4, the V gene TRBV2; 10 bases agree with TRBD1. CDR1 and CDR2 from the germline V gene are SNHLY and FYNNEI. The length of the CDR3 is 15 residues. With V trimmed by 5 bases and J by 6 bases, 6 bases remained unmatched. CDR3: CASSSPGTGDEKLFF. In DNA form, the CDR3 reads TGTGCCAGCAGTTCCCCCGGGACAGGGGATGAAAAACTGTTTTTT. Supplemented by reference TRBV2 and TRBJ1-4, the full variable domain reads EPEVTQTPSHQVTQMGQEVILRCVPISNHLYFYWYRQILGQKVEFLVSFYNNEISEKSEIFDDQFSVERPDGSNFTLKIRSTKLEDSAMYFCASSSPGTGDEKLFFGSGTQLSVL.

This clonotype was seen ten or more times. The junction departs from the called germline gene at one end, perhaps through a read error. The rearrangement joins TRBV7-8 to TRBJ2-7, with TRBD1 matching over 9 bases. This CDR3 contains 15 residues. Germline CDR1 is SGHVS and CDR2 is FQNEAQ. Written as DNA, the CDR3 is TGCGCCAGCAGCCATGCTAGACAGGGGGGGAACGAGCAGTACTTC. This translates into CASSHARQGGNEQYF.

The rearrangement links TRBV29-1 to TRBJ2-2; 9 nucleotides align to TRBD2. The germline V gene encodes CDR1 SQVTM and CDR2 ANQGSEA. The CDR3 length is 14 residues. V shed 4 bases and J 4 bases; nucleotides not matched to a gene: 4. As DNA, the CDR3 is TGCAGCGTTGTGATAGCGGGAGTCACCGGGGAGCTGTTTTTT. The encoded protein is CSVVIAGVTGELFF.

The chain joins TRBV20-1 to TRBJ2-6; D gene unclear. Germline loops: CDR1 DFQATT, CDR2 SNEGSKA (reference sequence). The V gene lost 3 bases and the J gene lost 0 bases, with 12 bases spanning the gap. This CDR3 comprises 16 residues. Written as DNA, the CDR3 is TGCAGTGCTAGTGGACCGGCCCACTCTGGGGCCAACGTCCTGACTTTC. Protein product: CSASGPAHSGANVLTF.

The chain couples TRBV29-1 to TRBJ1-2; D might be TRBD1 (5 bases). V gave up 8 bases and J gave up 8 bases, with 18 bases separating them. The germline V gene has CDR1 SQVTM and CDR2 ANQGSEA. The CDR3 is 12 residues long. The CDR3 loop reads CSQDLRGGGYTF. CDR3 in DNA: TGCAGCCAAGATTTGAGGGGTGGAGGCTACACCTTC.

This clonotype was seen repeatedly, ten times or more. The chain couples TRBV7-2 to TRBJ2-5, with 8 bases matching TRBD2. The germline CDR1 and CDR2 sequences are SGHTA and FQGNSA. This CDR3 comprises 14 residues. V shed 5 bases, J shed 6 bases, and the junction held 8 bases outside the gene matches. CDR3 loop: CASSTGGGLKTQYF. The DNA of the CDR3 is TGTGCCAGCAGCACGGGCGGGGGGCTGAAGACCCAGTACTTC.

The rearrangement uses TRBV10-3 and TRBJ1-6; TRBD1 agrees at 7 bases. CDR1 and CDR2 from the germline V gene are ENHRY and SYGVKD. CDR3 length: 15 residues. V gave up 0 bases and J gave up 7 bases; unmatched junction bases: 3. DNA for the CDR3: TGTGCCATCAGTGAGTCGGGACAGCAAAATTCACCCCTCCACTTT. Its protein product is CAISESGQQNSPLHF.

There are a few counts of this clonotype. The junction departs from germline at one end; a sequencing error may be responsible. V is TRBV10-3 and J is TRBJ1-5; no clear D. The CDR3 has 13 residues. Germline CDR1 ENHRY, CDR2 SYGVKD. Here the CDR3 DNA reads TGTGCCAGCAGTAAAGCAAGGGATCAGCCCCAGCATTTT. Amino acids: CASSKARDQPQHF.

The CDR3 nucleotides read TGCGCCAGCAGCTTGGCGACTAGCGGCCGGACCCAGTACTTC. Its translation is CASSLATSGRTQYF. V is TRBV5-1 and J is TRBJ2-5; 9 bases are a match to TRBD2. The CDR3 spans 14 residues. CDR1 SGHRS and CDR2 YFSETQ come from the germline V gene. The V and J ends lost 0 bases and 7 bases, in that order; junction bases with no gene match: 4.

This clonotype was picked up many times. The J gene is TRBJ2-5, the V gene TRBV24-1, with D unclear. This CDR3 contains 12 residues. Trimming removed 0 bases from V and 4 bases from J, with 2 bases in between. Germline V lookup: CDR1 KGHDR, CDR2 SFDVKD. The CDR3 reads CATSDLAETQYF. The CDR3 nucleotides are TGTGCCACCAGTGATTTGGCAGAGACCCAGTACTTC.

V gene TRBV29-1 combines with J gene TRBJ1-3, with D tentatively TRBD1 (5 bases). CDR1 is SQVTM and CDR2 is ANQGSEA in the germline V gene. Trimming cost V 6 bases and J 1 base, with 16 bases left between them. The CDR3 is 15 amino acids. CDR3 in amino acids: CSVVAQGLSGNTIYF. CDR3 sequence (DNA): TGCAGCGTCGTAGCGCAGGGTCTTTCTGGAAACACCATATATTTT.

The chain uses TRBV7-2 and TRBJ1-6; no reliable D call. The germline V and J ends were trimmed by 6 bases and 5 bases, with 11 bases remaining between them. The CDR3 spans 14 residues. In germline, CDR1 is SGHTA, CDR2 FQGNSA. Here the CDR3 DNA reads TGTGCCAGCAGACGGCCTGGAGATAATTCACCCCTCCACTTT. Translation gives CASRRPGDNSPLHF.

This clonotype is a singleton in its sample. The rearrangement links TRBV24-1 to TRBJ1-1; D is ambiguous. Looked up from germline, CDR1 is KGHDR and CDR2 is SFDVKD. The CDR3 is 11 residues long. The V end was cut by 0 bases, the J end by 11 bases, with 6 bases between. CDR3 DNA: TGTGCCACCAGTGATTTGTTAGGGGCTTTCTTT. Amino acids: CATSDLLGAFF.

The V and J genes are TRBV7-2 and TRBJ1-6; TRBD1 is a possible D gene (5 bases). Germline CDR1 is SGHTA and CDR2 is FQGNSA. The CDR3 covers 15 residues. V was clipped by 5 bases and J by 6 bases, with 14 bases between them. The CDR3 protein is CASSRMGGSNSPLHF. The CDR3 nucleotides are TGTGCCAGCAGCCGGATGGGGGGGAGTAATTCACCCCTCCACTTT. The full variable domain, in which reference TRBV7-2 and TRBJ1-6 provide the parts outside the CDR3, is GAGVSQSPSNKVTEKGKDVELRCDPISGHTALYWYRQSLGQGLEFLIYFQGNSAPDKSGLPSDRFSAERTGGSVSTLTIQRTQQEDSAVYLCASSRMGGSNSPLHFGNGTRLTVT.

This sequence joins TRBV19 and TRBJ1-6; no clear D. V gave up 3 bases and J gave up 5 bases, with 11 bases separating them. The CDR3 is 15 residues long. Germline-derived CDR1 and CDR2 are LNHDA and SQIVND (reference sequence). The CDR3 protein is CASSIDNQNNSPLHF. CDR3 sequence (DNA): TGTGCCAGTAGTATCGACAACCAAAATAATTCACCCCTCCACTTT.